One sample yielded the 10 T cell receptor beta chains listed below, sequenced in a study of spatial heterogeneity in lung cancer. TCRdb reprocessed the 5' RACE reads via MiXCR and lists one record per CDR3 protein. The sample contains roughly 18,000 distinct CDR3 sequences, approximately 9.6% of which appear only once. Study outcomes and limitations: Tumor mutation counts were tracked by expanded intratumoral alpha and beta TCR counts.

This sample's time point: sample taken at primary tumor resection. Their antigen targets remain unknown. Source: lung tumor tissue, taken at surgery. Receptors originate from a female donor with early-stage non-small cell lung cancer.

About this clonotype itself: This beta chain is an unintended read in a library built for alpha chains; its size means little. This chain uses TRBV6-2 or TRBV6-3 with TRBJ2-7; perhaps TRBD2 as D (6 bases). Deletions cut 6 bases from V and 3 bases from J, with 12 bases between. Germline CDR1 is MNHEY and CDR2 is SVGEGT. The length of the CDR3 is 13 residues. The CDR3 reads CASRTGGVYEQYF. CDR3 nucleotide sequence: TGTGCCAGCAGGACCGGGGGAGTCTACGAGCAGTACTTC.

For this clonotype: Since the library was made to target alpha chains, this beta chain is a stray read and its abundance is not meaningful. The chain links TRBV20-1 to TRBJ2-3; 9 bases agree with TRBD2. The CDR3 is 16 residues long. Germline V lookup: CDR1 DFQATT, CDR2 SNEGSKA (reference sequence). After removal of 3 bases from V and 1 base from J, the junction contained 8 bases not matched to a gene. The CDR3 sequence: CSARPLRTSGTDTQYF. The CDR3 DNA reads TGCAGTGCTAGGCCCCTGAGGACTAGCGGCACAGATACGCAGTATTTT.

In this sample, this clonotype turned up many times. This beta chain is an off-target read within a library intended for alpha chains, so its frequency means little. The chain joins TRBV5-1 to TRBJ1-5; a weak D match, TRBD1 (6 bases). CDR1 is SGHRS, CDR2 YFSETQ, per germline. The CDR3 contains 13 residues. The ends were cut back, 1 base at V and 7 bases at J, with 9 bases in the middle. The CDR3 protein is CASSLTGTQPQHF. The DNA of the CDR3 is TGCGCCAGCAGCTTGACAGGGACGCAGCCCCAGCATTTT.

Within the sample, this clonotype is medium-sized (0.01 to 0.1%). This beta chain is off target for a library built for alpha chains, so its abundance means little. The rearrangement uses TRBV28 and TRBJ2-3; 7 positions match TRBD2. This CDR3 has 16 amino acids. Unmatched junction bases numbered 7, after V lost 4 bases and J lost 0 bases. Germline V gene sequence: CDR1 MDHEN, CDR2 SYDVKM. CDR3 loop: CASSSSSGVSTDTQYF. The CDR3, as DNA: TGTGCCAGCAGTTCATCCAGCGGGGTTAGCACAGATACGCAGTATTTT.

A word on this clonotype: This beta chain was picked up by a library intended for alpha chains and is off target, so its count carries little meaning. The V and J genes are TRBV20-1 and TRBJ2-7; 7 bases are shared with TRBD1. Unmatched junction bases numbered 8, after V lost 5 bases and J lost 4 bases. The CDR3 sequence is 13 residues long. The germline CDR1 and CDR2 sequences are DFQATT and SNEGSKA (reference sequence). The chain's CDR3 is CSALAGGGYEQYF. DNA for the CDR3: TGCAGTGCTCTCGCAGGGGGTGGATACGAGCAGTACTTC.

This clonotype was detected only a few times. This beta chain appears as a stray read in a library generated for alpha chains; its size is not informative. The CDR3 here is CSARASLWGTGELFF. As DNA, the CDR3 is TGCAGTGCTAGAGCGAGTTTGTGGGGCACCGGGGAGCTGTTTTTT. The chain carries TRBV20-1 and TRBJ2-2; D is undetermined. The V gene lost 1 base and the J gene lost 4 bases, with 13 bases spanning the gap. This CDR3 is 15 amino acids long. The germline gives CDR1 DFQATT, CDR2 SNEGSKA (reference sequence).

A word on this clonotype: Because this beta chain is a stray read in a library intended to capture alpha chains, its abundance should not be given much weight. The gene calls are TRBV6-5 and TRBJ1-1, with 7 positions matching TRBD1. The germline gives CDR1 MNHEY, CDR2 SVGAGI. V trimming: 7 bases; J trimming: 4 bases; junction bases outside the gene matches: 6. This CDR3 has 13 amino acids. CDR3 nucleotide sequence: TGTGCCAGCATTCGACAGGGCGGCACTGAAGCTTTCTTT. As protein: CASIRQGGTEAFF.

Worth noting for this clonotype: This beta chain represents an off-target read in a library built for alpha chains; its size is of limited meaning. V and J are TRBV6-2 or TRBV6-3 and TRBJ2-5; 10 positions agree with TRBD1. The V segment lost 5 bases and the J segment 7 bases; nucleotides outside the gene matches: 7. Germline V CDR1 and CDR2: MNHEY, SVGEGT. This CDR3 is 14 amino acids long. This CDR3 reads CASSTGQGGWTQYF. CDR3 in DNA: TGTGCCAGCAGTACCGGACAGGGGGGATGGACCCAGTACTTC.

Sample share makes this clonotype medium-sized. For a library built for alpha chains, this beta chain is a stray read; little rests on its size. The chain uses TRBV5-1 and TRBJ2-3; D possibly corresponds to TRBD2 (6 bases). Germline CDR1 is SGHRS and CDR2 is YFSETQ. With 4 bases removed from V and 5 bases from J, the gap between germline ends came to 17 bases. CDR3 length: 15 amino acids. DNA for the CDR3: TGCGCCAGCAGCACGGCCGGGACTGGAAGAGATACGCAGTATTTT. Its protein is CASSTAGTGRDTQYF.

A word on this clonotype: With the library built for alpha chains, this beta chain is off target and its frequency is not meaningful. The rearrangement joins TRBV20-1 to TRBJ1-5, with 8 bases that match TRBD1. The CDR3 is made up of 17 amino acids. Germline V gene data show CDR1 as DFQATT and CDR2 as SNEGSKA (reference sequence). Trimming at V came to 1 base and at J to 0 bases, leaving 8 bases not matched to a gene. This chain's CDR3 is CSARGRTGTDSNQPQHF. The CDR3 DNA reads as TGCAGTGCTAGAGGGAGGACAGGGACTGATAGCAATCAGCCCCAGCATTTT.